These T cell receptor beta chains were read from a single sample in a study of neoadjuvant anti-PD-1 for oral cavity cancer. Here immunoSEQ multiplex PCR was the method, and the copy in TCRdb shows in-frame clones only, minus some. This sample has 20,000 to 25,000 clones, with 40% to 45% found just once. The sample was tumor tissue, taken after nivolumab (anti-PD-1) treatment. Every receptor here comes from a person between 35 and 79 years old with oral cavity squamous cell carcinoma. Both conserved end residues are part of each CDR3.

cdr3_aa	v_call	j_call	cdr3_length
CASRYRQGVNIQYF	TRBV5-6	TRBJ2-4	14
CASSIKGRDQEAFF	TRBV19	TRBJ1-1	14
CASSPDRYNSPLHF	TRBV7-2	TRBJ1-6	14
CASSTPRGRGVETGELFF	TRBV7-2	TRBJ2-2	18
CASSDSRQGAPNYGYTF	TRBV6-4	TRBJ1-2	17
CASSPHIDTGELFF	TRBV7-2	TRBJ2-2	14
CASKGDRSNQPQHF	TRBV19	TRBJ1-5	14
CASSYAQYNEKLFF	TRBV6-5	TRBJ1-4	14
CASSIRIPAGQTQYF	TRBV19	TRBJ2-5	15
CASSYYEPWETQYF	TRBV6-6	TRBJ2-5	14
CASSQDIRQETQYF	TRBV4-3	TRBJ2-5	14
CASSSPVTAYEQYF	TRBV28	TRBJ2-7	14
CASLTADTQYF	TRBV6-1	TRBJ2-3	11
CASSTGRVDTQYF	TRBV7-6	TRBJ2-3	13
CASSADRSSYEQYF	TRBV6-4	TRBJ2-7	14
CASSSGTGRRGNYGYTF	TRBV5-6	TRBJ1-2	17
CASKRGEDTQYF	TRBV6-1	TRBJ2-3	12
CSVGAGGSGSYTF	TRBV29-1	TRBJ1-2	13
CASSIAWTGATTEAFF	TRBV19	TRBJ1-1	16
CASKAGTYEQYF	TRBV28	TRBJ2-7	12
CASSSGRDSPLHF	TRBV28	TRBJ1-6	13
CASSLNMGGGYTF	TRBV4-1	TRBJ1-2	13
CASSLLPGSYNYGYTF	TRBV7-2	TRBJ1-2	16
CASSSAGTVSYNEQFF	TRBV27	TRBJ2-1	16
CASSSVPQGVYANEQFF	TRBV7-2	TRBJ2-1	17
CASSYSLLSTSDTQYF	TRBV7-2	TRBJ2-3	16
CASSLDRFTYEQYF	TRBV7-6	TRBJ2-7	14
CASSKPEPGHSSYEQYF	TRBV21-1	TRBJ2-7	17
CAWKRVGSSYEQYF	TRBV30	TRBJ2-7	14
CASSINSGTGMSEQYF	TRBV9	TRBJ2-7	16
CASRTGTEVEKLFF	TRBV6-1	TRBJ1-4	14
CASSEFGLVSDTQYF	TRBV25-1	TRBJ2-3	15
CASSPAGSPSTDTQYF	TRBV5-1	TRBJ2-3	16
CASSSGTDTHSYEQYF	TRBV7-2	TRBJ2-7	16
CASSMTGLGGGYGYTF	TRBV19	TRBJ1-2	16
CASSLLRGENTGELFF	TRBV5-4	TRBJ2-2	16
CASSTDRADGNEKLFF	TRBV28	TRBJ1-4	16
CASSLDGGQPQHF	TRBV5-5	TRBJ1-5	13
CASSLTGANVLTF	TRBV7-3	TRBJ2-6	13
CASSSAGEGETQYF	TRBV28	TRBJ2-5	14
CAIKRGPNTEAFF	TRBV10-3	TRBJ1-1	13
CASSSLAGWAYNEQFF	TRBV6-5	TRBJ2-1	16
CASSVGTIAGFTDTQYF	TRBV9	TRBJ2-3	17
CASSQEDPRRNGYTF	TRBV4-1	TRBJ1-2	15
CASSDSDRARETQYF	TRBV9	TRBJ2-5	15
CASSFDRRGYTF	TRBV13	TRBJ1-2	12
CASSQGSEGKAFF	TRBV4-2	TRBJ1-1	13
CASSRPRAGTNYGYTF	TRBV6-6	TRBJ1-2	16
CASSLDPGLNTEAFF	TRBV5-1	TRBJ1-1	15
CASSSGTGGNNYGYTF	TRBV7-2	TRBJ1-2	16
CASSLGASGAQETQYF	TRBV9	TRBJ2-5	16
CASSLGGSYNEQFF	TRBV13	TRBJ2-1	14
CASRRTETQPQHF	TRBV6-1	TRBJ1-5	13
CASTAWIRAYYGYTF	TRBV7-2	TRBJ1-2	15